This TCR beta chain originates from a study of T cell clonality in common variable immunodeficiency. This clone was detected ten times or more. The read ends 3 residues before the CDR3 terminus; that terminus is restored from the germline J gene. Trimming removed 6 bases from V and 6 bases from J; junction bases left unmatched: 11. The CDR3 has 16 residues. Germline loops: CDR1 DFQATT, CDR2 SNEGSKA (reference sequence). Equal genomic DNA amounts from CVID and control samples were sequenced. Data came from immunoSEQ multiplex PCR; TCRdb stores just in-frame clones and leaves some out. The specimen gives around 40,000 clones without singletons; the ten biggest hold roughly 2.1%.

The sequencing input was peripheral blood mononuclear cells. This sequence joins TRBV20-1 and TRBJ2-1, with TRBD2 matching over 13 bases. The receptor's source is a person between 18 and 75 years old in good health. Here the CDR3 reads CSALGLAGLMGNEQFF. The CDR3 bases that were read are TGCAGTGCCCTGGGACTAGCGGGACTGATGGGCAATGAG.